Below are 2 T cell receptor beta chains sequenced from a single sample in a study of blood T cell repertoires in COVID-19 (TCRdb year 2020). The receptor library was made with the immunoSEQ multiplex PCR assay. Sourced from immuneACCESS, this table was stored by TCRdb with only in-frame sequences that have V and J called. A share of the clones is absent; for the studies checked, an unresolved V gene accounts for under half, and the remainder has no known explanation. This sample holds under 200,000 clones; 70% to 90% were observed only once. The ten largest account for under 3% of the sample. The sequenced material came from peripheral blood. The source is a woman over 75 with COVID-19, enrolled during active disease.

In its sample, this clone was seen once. CDR3 region: CASSFGQGSQPQHF. DNA of the CDR3: TGTGCCAGCAGTTTTGGACAGGGGAGTCAGCCCCAGCATTTT. The J gene is TRBJ1-5, the V gene TRBV27; 9 bases match TRBD1. CDR3 length: 14 amino acids. In germline, CDR1 is MNHEY, CDR2 SMNVEV (reference sequence). Trimming removed 3 bases from V and 6 bases from J; junction bases left unmatched: 3.

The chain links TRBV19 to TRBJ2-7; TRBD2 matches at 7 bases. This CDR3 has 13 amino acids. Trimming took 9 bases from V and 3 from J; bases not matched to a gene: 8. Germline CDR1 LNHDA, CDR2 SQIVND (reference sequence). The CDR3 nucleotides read TGTGCCAGCAGTTACGGGACTATCTACGAGCAGTACTTC. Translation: CASSYGTIYEQYF. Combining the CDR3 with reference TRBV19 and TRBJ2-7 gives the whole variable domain DGGITQSPKYLFRKEGQNVTLSCEQNLNHDAMYWYRQDPGQGLRLIYYSQIVNDFQKGDIAEGYSVSREKKESFPLTVTSAQKNPTAFYLCASSYGTIYEQYFGPGTRLTVT.